The following is a T cell receptor (beta chain) sequence with its context. The entry originates in a study of blood T cell repertoires in COVID-19. For the study at large: Sources were T cells, B-cell-depleted T cells, or PBMCs; the material itself was cDNA or gDNA.

Here immunoSEQ multiplex PCR was the method, and the copy in TCRdb shows in-frame clones only, minus some. The sample shows around 160,000 clones, about 81% of them seen only once. This CDR3 has 15 residues. Per germline, CDR1 SGHDN and CDR2 FVKESK. V shed 0 bases and J shed 4 bases, with 12 bases lying between them. This sequence originates from a human donor in a cohort sampled during active COVID-19. The chain couples TRBV14 to TRBJ2-5, with D possibly being TRBD2 (6 bases). The specimen was peripheral blood. Here the CDR3 DNA reads TGTGCCAGCAGCCAAGACGGGGTCGGGGGAGAGACCCAGTACTTC. It translates to CASSQDGVGGETQYF.